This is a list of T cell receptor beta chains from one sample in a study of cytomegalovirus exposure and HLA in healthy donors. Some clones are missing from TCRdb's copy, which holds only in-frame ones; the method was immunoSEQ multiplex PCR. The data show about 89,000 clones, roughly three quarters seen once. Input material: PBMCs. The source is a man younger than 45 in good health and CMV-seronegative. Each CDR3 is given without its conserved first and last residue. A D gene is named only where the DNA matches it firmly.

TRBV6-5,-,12,ASSTGLSSGELF
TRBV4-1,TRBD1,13,ASSPTGTEHEPLH
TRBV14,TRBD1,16,ASSQDERYRTGVNEQY
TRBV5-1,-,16,ASSSYNEGIAYNSPLH
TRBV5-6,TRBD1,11,ASSIRQGSEQY
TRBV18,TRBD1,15,ASSPQQGPSANYGYT
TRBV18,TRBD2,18,ASSPIAGQALSIAKNIQY
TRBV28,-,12,ASHSPTGTGELF
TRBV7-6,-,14,ASSLNGQPNTGELF
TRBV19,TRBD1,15,ASSPRQGAYGANVLT
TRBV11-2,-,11,ASSFQGLGEQY
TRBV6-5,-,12,ASSYQGLNTEAF
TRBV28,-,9,ASTYYRELF
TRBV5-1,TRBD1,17,ASSLVVAVGTGSTGELF
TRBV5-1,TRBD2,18,ASSLSPVTSGGANTGELF
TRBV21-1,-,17,ASSTSTEGGQGVYTEAF
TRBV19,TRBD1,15,ASSPPGTVKLNTEAF
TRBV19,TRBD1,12,ASSTWTGNQPQH
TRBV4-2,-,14,ASSQGTLTGDNEQF
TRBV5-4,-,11,ASSSTYGDEQF
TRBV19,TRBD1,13,ASSRRDRLNTEAF
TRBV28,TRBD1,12,ASSLSGTVGEQY
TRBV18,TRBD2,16,ASSPPGLAGGVSYEQY
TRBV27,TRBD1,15,ASSSTYDRGRVYEQY
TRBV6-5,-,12,ASSRDSAPYGYT
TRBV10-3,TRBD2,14,AISGQTSGRAGELF
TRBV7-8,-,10,ASSLARDTQY